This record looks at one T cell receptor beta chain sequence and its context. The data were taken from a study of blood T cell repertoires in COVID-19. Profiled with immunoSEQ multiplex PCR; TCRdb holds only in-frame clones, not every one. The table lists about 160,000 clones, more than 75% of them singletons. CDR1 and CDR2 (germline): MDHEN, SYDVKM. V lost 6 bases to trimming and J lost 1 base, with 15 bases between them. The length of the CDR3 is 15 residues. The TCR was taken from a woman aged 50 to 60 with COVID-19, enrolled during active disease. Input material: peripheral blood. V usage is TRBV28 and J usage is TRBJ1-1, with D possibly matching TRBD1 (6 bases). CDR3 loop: CASSSAGTRNTEAFF. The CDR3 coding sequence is TGTGCCAGCAGCTCAGCCGGGACACGGAACACTGAAGCTTTCTTT.